A single T cell receptor beta chain is shown here with its context. Its antigen is currently unknown. V lost 4 bases to trimming and J lost 2 bases, with 9 bases between them. Germline-derived CDR1 and CDR2 are GTSNPN and SVGIG (reference sequence). CDR3 length: 13 amino acids. These data belong to a study of cytomegalovirus exposure and HLA in healthy donors. Background on the study: The study's early data release held tens of millions of unique TCRs from HLA-typed donors.

Findings of the study overall: In an earlier analysis, productive rearrangement rates for most beta V segments clustered near 90% or 30%. Accurate predictions that matched the HLA-A and HLA-B alleles of most subjects were reportedly made from TCR beta sequences. Presence/absence analyses rested on an assumption that sequencing depth was roughly uniform across donors.

The PCR contained 60 Vbeta and 13 Jbeta primers. Here immunoSEQ multiplex PCR was the method, and the copy in TCRdb shows in-frame clones only, minus some. The profile shows roughly 150,000 clones, roughly 85% of them singletons. V gene TRBV30 combines with J gene TRBJ1-3; tentative D call: TRBD1 (6 bases). What was sequenced was PBMCs. The origin of this receptor is a boy aged 2-15 years in good health and CMV-seronegative. CDR3 residues: CAWTWGPGNTIYF. The CDR3 DNA is TGTGCCTGGACGTGGGGGCCTGGAAACACCATATATTTT.